This is a list of T cell receptor beta chains from one sample in a study of blood T cell repertoires in COVID-19. Here immunoSEQ multiplex PCR was the method, and the copy in TCRdb shows in-frame clones only, minus some. The profile shows 340,000 or so clones, over 70% of them singletons. Sample: peripheral blood. The receptors stem from a young man with active or convalescent COVID-19. CDR3s include the opening cysteine and the closing phenylalanine or tryptophan. A D gene is named only where the DNA matches it firmly. Some rows have no size entry. The others give once, few or many, or a class for an expanded clone.

DNA | CDR3 | V | size | J | D
TGTGCCACCAGGGACACTAAAAAGGACAGGGGTAATGAAAAACTGTTTTTT | CATRDTKKDRGNEKLFF | TRBV24-1 | . | TRBJ1-4 | TRBD1
TGTGCCAGCAGACGACGGGGATCAACTGAAGCTTTCTTT | CASRRRGSTEAFF | TRBV9 | . | TRBJ1-1 | .
TGTGCCAGCTCACCACAGGGGTCCACCGGGGAGCTGTTTTTT | CASSPQGSTGELFF | TRBV18 | . | TRBJ2-2 | .
TGTGCCAGCAGCCGGCGGACTAGCGGGACCCTCCCCTACTACAATGAGCAGTTCTTC | CASSRRTSGTLPYYNEQFF | TRBV27 | . | TRBJ2-1 | TRBD2
TGTGCCAGCATTTCAGGAACCTACGAGCAGTACTTC | CASISGTYEQYF | TRBV9 | . | TRBJ2-7 | .
TGTGCCACCAGCCCCCGAAGGGGGATTGACTATGGCTACACCTTC | CATSPRRGIDYGYTF | TRBV15 | . | TRBJ1-2 | .
TGTGCCAGCAGCTTAGGCATTAAACAGGGGGCAGGAGATACGCAGTATTTT | CASSLGIKQGAGDTQYF | TRBV11-2 | . | TRBJ2-3 | TRBD1
TGTGCCAGCAGCTCAAGCCGCGAGGGACTAGCAGTCAATGAGCAGTTCTTC | CASSSSREGLAVNEQFF | TRBV13 | . | TRBJ2-1 | TRBD2
TGCGCCAGCAGCGGTAGCGGTTCCGATACGCAGTATTTT | CASSGSGSDTQYF | TRBV5-1 | . | TRBJ2-3 | .
TGTGCCTGGAGTGGGTACCGGGGAAAACTGTTTTTT | CAWSGYRGKLFF | TRBV30 | . | TRBJ1-4 | .
TGCGCCAGCAGCCAAGAGGGGCTAGCGCCACTCCAAGAGACCCAGTACTTC | CASSQEGLAPLQETQYF | TRBV4-1 | few | TRBJ2-5 | .
TGTGCCAGCAGTCCCAGGGGGCGCATCACAGATACGCAGTATTTT | CASSPRGRITDTQYF | TRBV28 | once | TRBJ2-3 | TRBD1
TGTGCCAGCAGCTTAGAACGACTAGCGATACACAATGAGCAGTTCTTC | CASSLERLAIHNEQFF | TRBV7-9 | once | TRBJ2-1 | TRBD2
TGTGCCAGCAGCTTGGAGGCAGGGCTTAACTATGGCTACACCTTC | CASSLEAGLNYGYTF | TRBV5-6 | once | TRBJ1-2 | .
TGTGCCAGCAGTGAATCACCGGCCTACGAGCAGTACTTC | CASSESPAYEQYF | TRBV25-1 | . | TRBJ2-7 | .
TGTGCCAGTATGGGAGGGGTTCCAGCTGTCGATACGCAGTATTTT | CASMGGVPAVDTQYF | TRBV19 | . | TRBJ2-3 | TRBD2
TGTGCCAGCAGCAGGGGACTAGCGGACGCAGATACGCAGTATTTT | CASSRGLADADTQYF | TRBV5-5 | . | TRBJ2-3 | TRBD2
TGTGCCAGTAGTACCGGACAAAACACCGGGGAGCTGTTTTTT | CASSTGQNTGELFF | TRBV19 | . | TRBJ2-2 | .
TGTGCCAGCAGTTTTCGGACGGGAAGCAATCAGCCCCAGCATTTT | CASSFRTGSNQPQHF | TRBV2 | . | TRBJ1-5 | .
TGTGCCAGCAGGAGAGCGGGAGCAAACACCGGGGAGCTGTTTTTT | CASRRAGANTGELFF | TRBV2 | . | TRBJ2-2 | TRBD2
TGTGCCTGTCCAGGGTTCTCTGGAAACACCATATATTTT | CACPGFSGNTIYF | TRBV30 | once | TRBJ1-3 | .
TGTGCCAGCACCCCCCGGGCAGGGGTGGCAGATACGCAGTATTTT | CASTPRAGVADTQYF | TRBV6-5 | . | TRBJ2-3 | .
TGTGCCATCAGTGACGTTTTGGAGGGCAGCACTGAAGCTTTCTTT | CAISDVLEGSTEAFF | TRBV10-3 | . | TRBJ1-1 | .
TGTGCCAGCAGTTTCTCAGGTGTCACTGAAGCTTTCTTT | CASSFSGVTEAFF | TRBV27 | . | TRBJ1-1 | .
TGTGCCAGCAGCCAAGATGCACACAATAATTCACCCCTCCACTTT | CASSQDAHNNSPLHF | TRBV4-2 | . | TRBJ1-6 | .
TGTGCCACCGCCGGGGGGACTGGGAGGGACGAGCAGTACTTC | CATAGGTGRDEQYF | TRBV24-1 | . | TRBJ2-7 | TRBD2
TGCAGCGTTTCAACTAGCGGTTTGAGCTCTGGGGCCAACGTCCTGACTTTC | CSVSTSGLSSGANVLTF | TRBV29-1 | once | TRBJ2-6 | TRBD2
TGTGCCAGCAGCTTAGCGTCAGGGATCGTTGGAAACACCATATATTTT | CASSLASGIVGNTIYF | TRBV7-2 | . | TRBJ1-3 | .
TGTGCCAGCAGTGACAGGCGTGGACTAGCGGGAGTAGGGGGTACGCAGTATTTT | CASSDRRGLAGVGGTQYF | TRBV6-1 | . | TRBJ2-3 | TRBD2
TGTGCCAGCAGTCAGGGGCTAGGAGAGCAGTACTTC | CASSQGLGEQYF | TRBV7-8 | . | TRBJ2-7 | .
TGTGCCAGCAGTGATCTTATTTCCGAGCAGTACTTC | CASSDLISEQYF | TRBV2 | . | TRBJ2-7 | .
TGTGCCAGCAGTGACCTTTTGACTAGCGGGAGCCACCAAGGGATCGACTTC | CASSDLLTSGSHQGIDF | TRBV6-1 | . | TRBJ2-7 | TRBD2
TGTGCCAGCAGTGAACGGCGGGGGGGCACAGATACGCAGTATTTT | CASSERRGGTDTQYF | TRBV6-4 | . | TRBJ2-3 | TRBD2
TGTGCCACCAACAGGGGACCTAACTATGGCTACACCTTC | CATNRGPNYGYTF | TRBV25-1 | . | TRBJ1-2 | TRBD1
TGCAGCGTACAGGTCTCCGGGGCCAACGTCCTGACTTTC | CSVQVSGANVLTF | TRBV29-1 | . | TRBJ2-6 | .
TGTGCCAGTACCCCGTCCCTGCAGGGTGGCCAAGAGACCCAGTACTTC | CASTPSLQGGQETQYF | TRBV19 | once | TRBJ2-5 | .
TGTGCCAGCCGTGGGGCTATAGCGGGAGGATACAATGAGCAGTTCTTC | CASRGAIAGGYNEQFF | TRBV2 | . | TRBJ2-1 | TRBD2
TGCGCCAGCAGCTTGTTCCCTAGCGGGGGCCAAGAGACCCAGTACTTC | CASSLFPSGGQETQYF | TRBV5-1 | . | TRBJ2-5 | TRBD2
TGTGCCAGCAGGGGGGCTCCGGGCATTGCGGCCAAAAACATTCAGTACTTC | CASRGAPGIAAKNIQYF | TRBV2 | . | TRBJ2-4 | .
TGTGCCAGCACCCACGGGACAAGAACTCAAGAGACCCAGTACTTC | CASTHGTRTQETQYF | TRBV11-3 | . | TRBJ2-5 | .
TGCGCCAGCAGCTTGGTTATCCCCCAGGGCGGGGAGCTGTTTTTT | CASSLVIPQGGELFF | TRBV5-1 | . | TRBJ2-2 | .
TGTGCCTGGAGTGTACGTAAACAGGGGGGGGAGCAGTACTTC | CAWSVRKQGGEQYF | TRBV30 | . | TRBJ2-7 | .
TGTGCCAGCAGACTTACAGGGAGCCAAGAGACCCAGTACTTC | CASRLTGSQETQYF | TRBV7-2 | . | TRBJ2-5 | .
TGTGCCAGTAGTAGACTAGTAACCGGGGAGCAGTACTTC | CASSRLVTGEQYF | TRBV19 | . | TRBJ2-7 | .
TGTGCCAGCAAGGTACTGCTCCGAGGTACGCAGTATTTT | CASKVLLRGTQYF | TRBV2 | . | TRBJ2-3 | .
TGTGCCAGCAGCTTGGAGTCGAAGCAACAGACCCAGTACTTC | CASSLESKQQTQYF | TRBV5-4 | . | TRBJ2-5 | .
TGTGCCAGCAGTCTCACTTCGAACCAGCCCCAGCATTTT | CASSLTSNQPQHF | TRBV28 | once | TRBJ1-5 | .
TGTGCCAGCAGTCCCACTCTGGGGGCTGGCTACACCTTC | CASSPTLGAGYTF | TRBV27 | . | TRBJ1-2 | .
TGTGCCAGCAGCTTTAGTCCTAGCGGGAGAGGCACAGATACGCAGTATTTT | CASSFSPSGRGTDTQYF | TRBV7-2 | . | TRBJ2-3 | TRBD2
TGTGCCAGCAGCTTAGCAGCAGGCCCAACTAATGAAAAACTGTTTTTT | CASSLAAGPTNEKLFF | TRBV7-9 | . | TRBJ1-4 | .
TGTGCCTGGACCCCGGGGCTAGCGGGAGGGCCCTACAATGAGCAGTTCTTC | CAWTPGLAGGPYNEQFF | TRBV30 | few | TRBJ2-1 | TRBD2
TGTGCCAGTAGCCTTAAGGGGTCCTACGAGCAGTACTTC | CASSLKGSYEQYF | TRBV19 | . | TRBJ2-7 | .
TGCGCCAGCAGCCAAAGGCGGGGGACAGGGTACAATGAGCAGTTCTTC | CASSQRRGTGYNEQFF | TRBV4-1 | . | TRBJ2-1 | TRBD1
TGTGCCAGCAGCCGCGGATCGCGATTCATTCTGGAGACCCAGTACTTC | CASSRGSRFILETQYF | TRBV7-2 | . | TRBJ2-5 | .
TGTGCCAGCAGTGCGGACAGGGGGTTTCGCGAGCAGTACTTC | CASSADRGFREQYF | TRBV2 | . | TRBJ2-7 | TRBD1